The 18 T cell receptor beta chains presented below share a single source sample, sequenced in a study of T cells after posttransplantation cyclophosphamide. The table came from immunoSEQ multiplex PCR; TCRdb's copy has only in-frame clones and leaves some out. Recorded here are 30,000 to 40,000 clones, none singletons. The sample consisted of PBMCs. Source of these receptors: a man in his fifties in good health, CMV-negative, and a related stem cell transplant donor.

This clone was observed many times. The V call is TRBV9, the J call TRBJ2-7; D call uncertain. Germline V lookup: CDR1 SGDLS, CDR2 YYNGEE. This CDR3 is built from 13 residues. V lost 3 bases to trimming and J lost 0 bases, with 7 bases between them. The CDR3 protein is CASSAHSSYEQYF. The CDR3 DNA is TGTGCCAGCAGCGCCCATAGCTCCTACGAGCAGTACTTC.

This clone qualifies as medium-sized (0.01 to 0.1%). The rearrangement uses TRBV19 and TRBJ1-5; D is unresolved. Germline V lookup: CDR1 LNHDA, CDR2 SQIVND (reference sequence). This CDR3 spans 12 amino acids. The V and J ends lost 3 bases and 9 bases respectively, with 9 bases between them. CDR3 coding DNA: TGTGCCAGTAGTATTTCGGGTGGGCCCCAGCATTTT. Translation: CASSISGGPQHF.

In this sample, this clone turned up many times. Written as DNA, the CDR3 is TGTGCTAGTGGTTTGGGGCGGGGAGAGCAGTTCTTC. It translates to CASGLGRGEQFF. The rearrangement links TRBV12-5 to TRBJ2-1; tentatively, D is TRBD2 (6 bases). Germline CDR1 and CDR2: LGHNT and FRNRAP. Trimming shortened V by 1 base and J by 10 bases, and 8 bases separated the two germline ends. The CDR3 runs 12 residues.

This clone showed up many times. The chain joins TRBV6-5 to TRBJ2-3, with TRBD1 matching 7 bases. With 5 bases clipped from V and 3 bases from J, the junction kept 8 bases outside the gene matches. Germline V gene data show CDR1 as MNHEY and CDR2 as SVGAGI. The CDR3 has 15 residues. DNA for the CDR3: TGTGCCAGCAGTCATACAGGGGAAATTACAGATACGCAGTATTTT. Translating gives CASSHTGEITDTQYF.

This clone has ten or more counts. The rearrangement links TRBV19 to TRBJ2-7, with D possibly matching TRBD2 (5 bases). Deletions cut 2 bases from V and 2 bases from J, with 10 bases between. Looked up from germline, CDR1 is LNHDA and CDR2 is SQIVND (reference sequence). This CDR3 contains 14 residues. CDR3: CASSIRGTPYEQYF. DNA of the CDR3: TGTGCCAGTAGTATACGGGGTACCCCCTACGAGCAGTACTTC.

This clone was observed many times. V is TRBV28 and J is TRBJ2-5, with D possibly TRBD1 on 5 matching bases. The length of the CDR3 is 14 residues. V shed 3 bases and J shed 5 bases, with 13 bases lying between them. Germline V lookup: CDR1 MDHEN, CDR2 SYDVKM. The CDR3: CASSFVLGAETQYF. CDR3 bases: TGTGCCAGCAGTTTTGTCCTAGGGGCCGAGACCCAGTACTTC.

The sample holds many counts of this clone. CDR3 amino acids: CASSFWGREKLFF. CDR3 bases: TGTGCCAGCAGCTTTTGGGGGCGCGAAAAACTGTTTTTT. This rearrangement joins TRBV7-9 to TRBJ1-4; TRBD1 might be the D (6 bases). Trimming shortened V by 3 bases and J by 8 bases, and 10 bases separated the two germline ends. This CDR3 is 13 amino acids long. Germline V lookup: CDR1 SEHNR, CDR2 FQNEAQ (reference sequence).

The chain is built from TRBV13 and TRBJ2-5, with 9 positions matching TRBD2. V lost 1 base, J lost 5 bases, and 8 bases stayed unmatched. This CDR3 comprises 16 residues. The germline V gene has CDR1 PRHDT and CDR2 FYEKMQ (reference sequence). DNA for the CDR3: TGTGCCAGCAGCTTAGCGGCGGGGGGGCCGCGGGAGACCCAGTACTTC. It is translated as CASSLAAGGPRETQYF. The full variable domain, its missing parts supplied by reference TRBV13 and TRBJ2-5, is AAGVIQSPRHLIKEKRETATLKCYPIPRHDTVYWYQQGPGQDPQFLISFYEKMQSDKGSIPDRFSAQQFSDYHSELNMSSLELGDSALYFCASSLAAGGPRETQYFGPGTRLLVL.

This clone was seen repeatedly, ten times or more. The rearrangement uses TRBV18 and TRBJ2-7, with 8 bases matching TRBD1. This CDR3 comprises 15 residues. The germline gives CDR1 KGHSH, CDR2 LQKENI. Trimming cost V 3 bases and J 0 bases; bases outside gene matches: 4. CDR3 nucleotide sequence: TGTGCCAGCTCACCTAGACAGGGGACCTCCTACGAGCAGTACTTC. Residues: CASSPRQGTSYEQYF.

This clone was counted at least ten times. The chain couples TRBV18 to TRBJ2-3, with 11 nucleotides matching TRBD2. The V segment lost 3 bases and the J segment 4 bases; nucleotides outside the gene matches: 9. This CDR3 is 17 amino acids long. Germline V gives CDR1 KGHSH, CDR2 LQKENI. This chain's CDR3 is CASSPTPSGRTADTQYF. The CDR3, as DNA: TGTGCCAGCTCACCTACCCCTAGCGGGAGGACGGCAGATACGCAGTATTTT.

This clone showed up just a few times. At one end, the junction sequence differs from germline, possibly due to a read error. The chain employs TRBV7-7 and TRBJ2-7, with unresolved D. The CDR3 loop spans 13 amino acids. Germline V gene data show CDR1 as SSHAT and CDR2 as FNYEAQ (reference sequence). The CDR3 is CASSFLSPREQYF. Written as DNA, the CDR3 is TGTGCTAGCAGCTTCCTATCCCCTCGCGAGCAGTACTTC. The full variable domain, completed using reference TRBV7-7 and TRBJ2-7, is GAGVSQSPRYKVTKRGQDVTLRCDPISSHATLYWYQQALGQGPEFLTYFNYEAQPDKSGLPSDRFSAERPEGSISTLTIQRTEQRDSAMYRCASSFLSPREQYFGPGTRLTVT.

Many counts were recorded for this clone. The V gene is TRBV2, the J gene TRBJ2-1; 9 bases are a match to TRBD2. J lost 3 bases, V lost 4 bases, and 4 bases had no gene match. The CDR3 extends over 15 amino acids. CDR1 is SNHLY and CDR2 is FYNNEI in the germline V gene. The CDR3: CASSVWTSDYNEQFF. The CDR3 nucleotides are TGTGCCAGCAGTGTTTGGACTAGCGACTACAATGAGCAGTTCTTC. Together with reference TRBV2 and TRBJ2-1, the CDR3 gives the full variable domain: EPEVTQTPSHQVTQMGQEVILRCVPISNHLYFYWYRQILGQKVEFLVSFYNNEISEKSEIFDDQFSVERPDGSNFTLKIRSTKLEDSAMYFCASSVWTSDYNEQFFGPGTRLTVL.

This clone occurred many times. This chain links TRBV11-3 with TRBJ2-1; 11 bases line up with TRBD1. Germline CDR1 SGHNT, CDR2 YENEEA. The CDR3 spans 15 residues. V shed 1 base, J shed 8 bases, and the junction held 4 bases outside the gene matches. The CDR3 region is CASSLGTGGKDEQFF. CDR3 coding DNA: TGTGCCAGCAGCTTAGGGACAGGGGGCAAAGATGAGCAGTTCTTC. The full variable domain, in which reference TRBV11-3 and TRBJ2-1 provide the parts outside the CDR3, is EAGVVQSPRYKIIEKKQPVAFWCNPISGHNTLYWYLQNLGQGPELLIRYENEEAVDDSQLPKDRFSAERLKGVDSTLKIQPAELGDSAVYLCASSLGTGGKDEQFFGPGTRLTVL.

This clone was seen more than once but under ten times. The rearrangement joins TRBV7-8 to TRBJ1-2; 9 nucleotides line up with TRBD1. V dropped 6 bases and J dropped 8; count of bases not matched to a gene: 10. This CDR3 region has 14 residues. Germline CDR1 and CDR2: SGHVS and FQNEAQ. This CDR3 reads CASSSGQGIEGYTF. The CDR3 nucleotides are TGTGCCAGCAGTTCGGGACAGGGAATCGAGGGCTACACCTTC.

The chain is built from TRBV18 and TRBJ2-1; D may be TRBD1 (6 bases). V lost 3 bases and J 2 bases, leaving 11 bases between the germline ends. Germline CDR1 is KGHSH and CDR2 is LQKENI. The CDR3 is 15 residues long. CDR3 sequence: CASSPIQGTYNEQFF. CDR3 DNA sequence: TGTGCCAGCTCACCCATACAGGGTACCTACAATGAGCAGTTCTTC. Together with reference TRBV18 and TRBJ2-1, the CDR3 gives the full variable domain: NAGVMQNPRHLVRRRGQEARLRCSPMKGHSHVYWYRQLPEEGLKFMVYLQKENIIDESGMPKERFSAEFPKEGPSILRIQQVVRGDSAAYFCASSPIQGTYNEQFFGPGTRLTVL.

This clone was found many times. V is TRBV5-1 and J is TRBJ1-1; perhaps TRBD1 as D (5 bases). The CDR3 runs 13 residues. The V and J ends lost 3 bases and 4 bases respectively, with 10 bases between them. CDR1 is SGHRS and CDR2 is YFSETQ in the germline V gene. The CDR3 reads CASSWGGVTEAFF. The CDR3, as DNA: TGCGCCAGCAGCTGGGGGGGGGTCACTGAAGCTTTCTTT.

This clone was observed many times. The CDR3 sequence is CASSLPGLAIGNEQFF. In DNA, the CDR3 is TGCGCCAGCAGCCTTCCGGGACTAGCAATTGGGAATGAGCAGTTCTTC. The chain links TRBV4-1 to TRBJ2-1; 9 nucleotides match TRBD2. Germline CDR1 reads MGHRA; CDR2 reads YSYEKL. V lost 4 bases and J lost 7; bases outside the gene matches: 11. The CDR3 loop spans 16 amino acids.

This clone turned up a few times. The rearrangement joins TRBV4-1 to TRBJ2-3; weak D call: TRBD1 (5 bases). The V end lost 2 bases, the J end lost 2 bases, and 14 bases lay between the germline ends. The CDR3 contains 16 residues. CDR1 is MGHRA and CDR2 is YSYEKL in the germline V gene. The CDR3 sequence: CASSQRIGVVTDTQYF. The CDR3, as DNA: TGCGCCAGCAGCCAACGTATAGGGGTGGTCACAGATACGCAGTATTTT.